A selection of T cell receptor beta chains follows, all from one sample in a study of T cell responses to AZD1222 COVID-19 vaccine. Assay used: immunoSEQ multiplex PCR; TCRdb lists only in-frame clones, some missing. The table records about 110,000 clones, about nine tenths of them present only once. Sequenced here: peripheral blood, sampled on day 0 of AZD1222 vaccination. These receptor sequences come from an adult in good health. Both conserved end residues are part of each CDR3. Fields, in order: V gene, clone size, J gene, D gene, CDR3 DNA, CDR3 protein. The D gene is left open where the match is weak. Expanded clones get a size class; other rows say once, few or many, or leave the size out.

TRBV4-1	NA	TRBJ1-3	NA	TGCGCCAGCAGCCAAGAAGGAACAGGGGGAAACACCATATATTTT	CASSQEGTGGNTIYF
TRBV5-8	NA	TRBJ1-1	NA	TGTGCCAGCAGCCCTAGTCTGTGGGGGGAAGCTTTCTTT	CASSPSLWGEAFF
TRBV15	NA	TRBJ1-1	NA	TGTGCCACCAGCACCAGGGCCGGCTTTGGGCCAAGAGAGAACACTGAAGCTTTCTTT	CATSTRAGFGPRENTEAFF
TRBV27	NA	TRBJ2-7	NA	TGTGCCAGCAGTTTAGGGGCCGCTTACGAGCAGTACTTC	CASSLGAAYEQYF
TRBV19	NA	TRBJ1-1	NA	TGTGCCAGTAAGGTTCTGGGGCCTAGTGAAGCTTTCTTT	CASKVLGPSEAFF
TRBV12-3/TRBV12-4	few	TRBJ1-6	NA	TGTGCCAGCAGCCGACAGGAAAATTCACCCCTCCACTTT	CASSRQENSPLHF
TRBV6-5	NA	TRBJ2-5	NA	TGTGCCAGCAGTTCGCTAGCTATGGAGACCCAGTACTTC	CASSSLAMETQYF
TRBV25-1	NA	TRBJ1-1	NA	TGTGCCAGCAGTGAGCCTGACAGGCTGAACACTGAAGCTTTCTTT	CASSEPDRLNTEAFF
TRBV6-5	NA	TRBJ1-6	NA	TGTGCCAGGGAGGTCAGTTTAAATTCACCCCTCCACTTT	CAREVSLNSPLHF
TRBV5-1	NA	TRBJ2-7	TRBD2	TGCGCCAGCAGCCCACCGACTAGCGGGGGTTACGAGCAGTACTTC	CASSPPTSGGYEQYF
TRBV2	NA	TRBJ2-1	NA	TGTGCCAGCAGTACCAAGAGCGGACTGTACAATGAGCAGTTCTTC	CASSTKSGLYNEQFF
TRBV7-2	NA	TRBJ1-2	NA	TGTGCCAGCAGCTCAGCCCGGGCAGCCTATGGCTACACCTTC	CASSSARAAYGYTF
TRBV25-1	NA	TRBJ1-1	TRBD1	TGTGCCAGCAGTGCATGGACAGGGCTTATGAACACTGAAGCTTTCTTT	CASSAWTGLMNTEAFF
TRBV6-5	NA	TRBJ1-2	NA	TGTGCCAGCAGTTTAGGGAACTATGGCTACACCTTC	CASSLGNYGYTF
TRBV19	NA	TRBJ1-4	NA	TGTGCCAGTAGTATCATAGGGGGTGATGAAAAACTGTTTTTT	CASSIIGGDEKLFF
TRBV6-5	NA	TRBJ2-7	TRBD2	TGTGCCAGCAGTTACCCGACTAGCGGGGGCTACGAGCAGTACTTC	CASSYPTSGGYEQYF
TRBV5-6	NA	TRBJ2-7	NA	TGTGCCAGCAGCTTGGGGGTTAGCACAAACTACGAGCAGTACTTC	CASSLGVSTNYEQYF
TRBV7-9	NA	TRBJ1-1	NA	TGTGCCAGCAGCGAAGACGCAAACGCATTAGCTTTCTTT	CASSEDANALAFF
TRBV19	NA	TRBJ1-1	NA	TGTGCCTCCTCGTTGTCGAGAGCCTCTTTTACTGAAGCTTTCTTT	CASSLSRASFTEAFF
TRBV6-5	NA	TRBJ2-1	TRBD2	TGTGCCAGCAGCTCGACTGGGACTAGCGGGACTGAGCAGTTCTTC	CASSSTGTSGTEQFF
TRBV5-4	NA	TRBJ1-2	NA	TGTGCCAGCAGCTTGGAGGGGCGAGGCGGCTACACCTTC	CASSLEGRGGYTF
TRBV7-9	NA	TRBJ2-2	NA	TGTGCCAGCAGCTCCCCCCCGGGGACAATGCGGGGGACCGGGGAGCTGTTTTTT	CASSSPPGTMRGTGELFF
TRBV5-1	NA	TRBJ2-1	NA	TGCGCCAGCAGCCCCGTCCCAGGGATCTCCTACAATGAGCAGTTCTTC	CASSPVPGISYNEQFF
TRBV2	many	TRBJ2-4	NA	TGTGCCAGCATGACGGACTCCCTCAGGCGGTACTTC	CASMTDSLRRYF
TRBV7-2	NA	TRBJ2-7	NA	TGTGCCAGCAGCCCAGAGGGCGCTGTCGAATACGAGCAGTACTTC	CASSPEGAVEYEQYF
TRBV5-1	NA	TRBJ2-3	NA	TGCGCCAGCAGCTCCCGACAGGGCACAGATACGCAGTATTTT	CASSSRQGTDTQYF
TRBV6-6	NA	TRBJ2-5	TRBD1	TGTGCCAGCAGTCCACGGGACAGGGTCCAAGAGACCCAGTACTTC	CASSPRDRVQETQYF
TRBV11-3	NA	TRBJ2-1	NA	TGTGCCAGCAGCTTAGCCAGGGGATTGGTGGGTGAGCAGTTCTTC	CASSLARGLVGEQFF
TRBV5-1	NA	TRBJ2-7	NA	TGCGCCAGCATTTTCATATCGGGGGCTCCCTACGAGCAGTACTTC	CASIFISGAPYEQYF
TRBV6-5	NA	TRBJ2-7	TRBD2	TGTGCCAGCCTTGTAGCGGGCCATCCCTACGAGCAGTACTTC	CASLVAGHPYEQYF
TRBV10-2	NA	TRBJ1-3	NA	TGCGCCAGCAAAGGCCCAGGTGAAAACACATCTGGAAACACCATATATTTT	CASKGPGENTSGNTIYF
TRBV10-3	NA	TRBJ1-1	NA	TGTGCCATCAGTGAGGAGGTCGGGGGCTCTGAAGCTTTCTTT	CAISEEVGGSEAFF
TRBV10-1	once	TRBJ2-3	NA	TGCGCCAGCAGTGATGGCGGGGCGCGATTCACAGATACGCAGTATTTT	CASSDGGARFTDTQYF
TRBV5-1	NA	TRBJ2-1	TRBD2	TGCGCCAGCAGCTTGGCCTTCGGGAGGATAGACAATGAGCAGTTCTTC	CASSLAFGRIDNEQFF
TRBV2	NA	TRBJ1-6	NA	TGTGCCAGCAGCCATCGGACAGCGGATAATTCACCCCTCCACTTT	CASSHRTADNSPLHF
TRBV7-9	NA	TRBJ1-4	NA	TGTGCCAGCGCCGGTGGGCGTGGAGAAAAACTGTTTTTT	CASAGGRGEKLFF
TRBV5-4	few	TRBJ2-3	TRBD2	TGTGCCAGCAGCCCGACTAGCGGGAAAACAGATACGCAGTATTTT	CASSPTSGKTDTQYF
TRBV4-1	NA	TRBJ1-2	TRBD1	TGCGCCAGCAGCCAAGGCCGGGACAGCGGCTACACCTTC	CASSQGRDSGYTF
TRBV2	NA	TRBJ1-6	NA	TGTGCCAGCAGTGAGGGACCGAATTCACCCCTCCACTTT	CASSEGPNSPLHF
TRBV10-1	NA	TRBJ1-4	NA	TGCGCCAGCAGTGGACAGAAGCCAAATGAAAAACTGTTTTTT	CASSGQKPNEKLFF
TRBV6-6	NA	TRBJ1-5	NA	TGTGCCAGTAGTACCCCGCCTGATCAGCCCCAGCATTTT	CASSTPPDQPQHF